This T cell receptor beta chain was documented in a study of T cells in Graves' hyperthyroidism and ophthalmopathy. Patients with uncontrolled infections, other autoimmune diseases, pregnancy or lactation were excluded. Clinical symptoms, serum thyroxine, TRAb, thyroid ultrasound and orbital computed tomography established diagnosis. Using more than 7.5 ml of fresh peripheral blood, PBMCs were prepared. Researchers amplified the TCR beta CDR3 regions from RNA transcripts. The HTBI primer set was used in a first-round RT-PCR of the TCR CDR3. Via MiXCR, TCRdb re-called the multiplex PCR reads, giving one row per CDR3 protein. The sample includes nearly 750,000 distinct CDR3 sequences, under 45% of them seen just once. CDR1 is SGHDT, CDR2 YYEEEE, per germline. V lost 3 bases to trimming and J lost 7 bases, with 14 bases between them. The CDR3 covers 14 residues.

The sample comprised blood. The receptor was isolated from a woman in her thirties or forties with Graves' hyperthyroidism. The chain recombines TRBV5-6 with TRBJ1-5, with D possibly being TRBD1 (5 bases). CDR3 sequence: CASSWRGTGQPQHF. DNA for the CDR3: TGTGCCAGCAGCTGGCGGGGGACGGGACAGCCCCAGCATTTT.